These 17 T cell receptor beta chains came from one sample sequenced in a study of blood T cell repertoires in COVID-19. Profiling relied on immunoSEQ multiplex PCR, and the TCRdb table lists in-frame clones only, not all of them. The repertoire holds 230,000 or so clones, with roughly 85% as singletons. The sample comprised PBMCs or T cells enriched from blood (not recorded which). The receptors derive from a woman aged 35 to 49 with acute COVID-19.

This clone was seen only once. V usage is TRBV5-8 and J usage is TRBJ1-2; D not resolved. Trimming removed 2 bases from V and 0 bases from J, with 11 bases in between. Germline CDR1 and CDR2: SGHTS and YDEGEE. This CDR3 region has 15 residues. The CDR3, as DNA: TGTGCCAGCAGCTTTTACCTGACTTCTAACTATGGCTACACCTTC. Translation gives CASSFYLTSNYGYTF.

For the CDR3, the DNA is TGTGCCAGCAGCGTGACGACGGAGAGCTACGAGCAGTACTTC. Amino acids: CASSVTTESYEQYF. The V and J genes are TRBV9 and TRBJ2-7; D not certain. Germline values: CDR1 SGDLS, CDR2 YYNGEE. V was trimmed by 2 bases and J by 3 bases, leaving 12 bases between them. The CDR3 has 14 amino acids.

J is TRBJ1-2 and V is TRBV5-1, with no clear D. V was clipped by 0 bases and J by 0 bases, with 12 bases between them. This CDR3 has 16 amino acids. In germline, CDR1 is SGHRS, CDR2 YFSETQ. The CDR3 protein is CASSLAETTTNYGYTF. The DNA of the CDR3 is TGCGCCAGCAGCTTGGCCGAGACAACCACTAACTATGGCTACACCTTC.

The chain recombines TRBV3-1 (or the pseudogene TRBV3-2) with TRBJ1-3, with 11 bases lining up with TRBD1. Germline V gene data show CDR1 as LGHDT and CDR2 as YNNKEL (reference sequence). The CDR3 contains 17 residues. V lost 4 bases to trimming and J lost 0 bases; unmatched junction nucleotides: 5. The CDR3 DNA sequence: TGTGCCAGCAGCCGGACAGGGGGCTTGAGCTCTGGAAACACCATATATTTT. Translating gives CASSRTGGLSSGNTIYF.

This chain's CDR3 is CASSQGRVRRNTEAFF. The CDR3 coding sequence is TGCGCCAGCAGCCAAGGTCGAGTTCGGAGGAACACTGAAGCTTTCTTT. This chain connects TRBV4-1 to TRBJ1-1; D not resolved. The CDR3 loop spans 16 amino acids. V dropped 1 base and J dropped 1 base, with 13 bases sitting between them. From germline, CDR1 is MGHRA and CDR2 YSYEKL.

V and J are TRBV3-1 (or the pseudogene TRBV3-2) and TRBJ1-6; the D is unclear. This CDR3 has 16 amino acids. V shed 1 base and J shed 1 base, with 8 bases lying between them. In germline, CDR1 is LGHDT, CDR2 YNNKEL (reference sequence). As DNA, the CDR3 is TGTGCCAGCAGCCAAGCCATCGGGTCCTATAATTCACCCCTCCACTTT. It translates to CASSQAIGSYNSPLHF.

The chain couples TRBV7-8 to TRBJ1-5; TRBD1 aligns across 7 bases. Trimming at V came to 5 bases and at J to 5 bases, leaving 6 bases not matched to a gene. The CDR3 covers 14 residues. Germline CDR1 SGHVS, CDR2 FQNEAQ. The CDR3 here is CASSPRTGYQPQHF. In DNA, the CDR3 is TGTGCCAGCAGCCCAAGGACAGGATATCAGCCCCAGCATTTT.

This rearrangement joins TRBV7-3 to TRBJ2-7; TRBD1 matches 9 bases. This CDR3 contains 17 residues. CDR1 and CDR2 from the germline V gene are SGHTA and FQGTGA. The ends lost 5 bases at V and 0 bases at J; junction bases unmatched: 11. The CDR3 sequence: CASSRWHRDRDSYEQYF. The DNA of the CDR3 is TGTGCCAGCAGCCGTTGGCACCGGGACAGGGACTCCTACGAGCAGTACTTC.

The table lists this clone with a count of one. The rearrangement joins TRBV4-3 to TRBJ1-6; no clear D. Germline CDR1 is LGHNA and CDR2 is YSLEER. This CDR3 region has 16 residues. The V and J ends lost 0 bases and 10 bases respectively, with 16 bases between them. The CDR3 loop is CASSQDPTGSHSPLHF. DNA of the CDR3: TGCGCCAGCAGCCAAGATCCAACGGGGAGCCACTCACCCCTCCACTTT.

This chain joins TRBV10-2 and TRBJ1-5; D unclear. This CDR3 has 8 residues. Trimming took off 5 bases at V and 12 bases at J, with 2 bases between the two ends. Germline CDR1 reads WSHSY; CDR2 reads SAAADI. CDR3 DNA: TGCGCCAGCAGTCTCCAGCATTTT. Residues: CASSLQHF.

This clone was detected only a few times. V gene TRBV2 combines with J gene TRBJ2-1; perhaps TRBD2 as D (7 bases). Per germline, CDR1 SNHLY and CDR2 FYNNEI. Trimming shortened V by 2 bases and J by 8 bases, and 19 bases separated the two germline ends. The CDR3 is made up of 16 amino acids. Here the CDR3 reads CASSERWWGGPDEQFF. The CDR3 DNA is TGTGCCAGCAGTGAACGTTGGTGGGGGGGCCCAGATGAGCAGTTCTTC.

The chain has TRBV27 and TRBJ1-1, with a weak D call TRBD1 (5 bases). V lost 6 bases and J 11 bases, leaving 25 bases between the germline ends. The CDR3 length is 15 residues. CDR1 and CDR2 (germline): MNHEY, SMNVEV (reference sequence). DNA of the CDR3: TGTGCCAGCAGCATAACAGGACATCTCTCCACCCGGGCTTTCTTT. This translates into CASSITGHLSTRAFF.

The chain uses TRBV27 and TRBJ1-1; no firm D call. The V gene lost 8 bases and the J gene lost 1 base, with 8 bases spanning the gap. Germline V gene sequence: CDR1 MNHEY, CDR2 SMNVEV (reference sequence). This CDR3 has 12 residues. This chain's CDR3 is CASRETNTEAFF. In DNA form, the CDR3 reads TGTGCCAGCCGGGAGACGAACACTGAAGCTTTCTTT.

The rearrangement uses TRBV11-2 and TRBJ2-5, with 14 bases lining up with TRBD2. Germline CDR1 is SGHAT and CDR2 is FQNNGV. V was pared by 1 base and J by 2 bases, with 3 bases of the junction left unmatched. CDR3 length: 17 amino acids. CDR3 sequence reads: CASSLGTSGGKQETQYF. The CDR3 nucleotides are TGTGCCAGCAGCTTAGGGACTAGCGGGGGGAAACAAGAGACCCAGTACTTC.

V usage is TRBV7-3 and J usage is TRBJ2-3, with D tentatively TRBD1 (5 bases). Germline CDR1 and CDR2: SGHTA and FQGTGA. CDR3 length: 15 residues. V was shortened by 10 bases and J by 0 bases, with 17 bases between the two germline ends. In DNA, the CDR3 is TGTGCCACTTCGACCTGGGGCAGGAGCACAGATACGCAGTATTTT. This codes for CATSTWGRSTDTQYF. The whole variable domain, remainder taken from reference TRBV7-3 and TRBJ2-3, is GAGVSQTPSNKVTEKGKYVELRCDPISGHTALYWYRQSLGQGPEFLIYFQGTGAADDSGLPNDRFFAVRPEGSVSTLKIQRTERGDSAVYLCATSTWGRSTDTQYFGPGTRLTVL.

Only a few counts were recorded for this clone. This specimen includes other DNA sequences encoding the same CDR3. This chain connects TRBV4-3 to TRBJ2-7; 11 bases align to TRBD2. There are 15 residues in the CDR3. J was trimmed by 2 bases and V by 4 bases; bases with no gene match: 4. Germline V lookup: CDR1 LGHNA, CDR2 YSLEER. The CDR3, as DNA: TGCGCCAGCAGCCTCGGGACTAGCGGAACCTACGAGCAGTACTTC. It codes for CASSLGTSGTYEQYF.

The V and J genes are TRBV14 and TRBJ1-4, with D perhaps TRBD1 (5 bases). V was trimmed by 0 bases and J by 8 bases, leaving 19 bases between them. Germline V CDR1 and CDR2: SGHDN, FVKESK. CDR3 length: 17 residues. CDR3 in amino acids: CASSQDINQGFREKLFF. Here the CDR3 DNA reads TGTGCCAGCAGCCAAGATATAAACCAGGGATTTCGAGAAAAACTGTTTTTT.